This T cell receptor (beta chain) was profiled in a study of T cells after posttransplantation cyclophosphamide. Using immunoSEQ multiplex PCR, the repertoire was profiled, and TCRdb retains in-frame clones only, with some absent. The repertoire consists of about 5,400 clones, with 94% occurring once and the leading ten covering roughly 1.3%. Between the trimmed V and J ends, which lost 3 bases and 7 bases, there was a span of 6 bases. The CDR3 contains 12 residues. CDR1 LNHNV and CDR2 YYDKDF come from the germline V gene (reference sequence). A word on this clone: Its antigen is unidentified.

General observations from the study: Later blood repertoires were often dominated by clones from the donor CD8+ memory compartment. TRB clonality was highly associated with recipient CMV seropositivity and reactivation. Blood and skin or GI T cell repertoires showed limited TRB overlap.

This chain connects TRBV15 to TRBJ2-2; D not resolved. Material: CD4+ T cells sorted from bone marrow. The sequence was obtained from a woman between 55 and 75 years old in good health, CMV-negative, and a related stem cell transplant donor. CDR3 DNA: TGTGCCACCAGCAGGGTCGGCGGGGAGCTGTTTTTT. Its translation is CATSRVGGELFF.